The clone carrying this T cell receptor beta chain was picked up a small number of times. This sample was included in a study of neurological immune-mediated disorders. 5'RACE with 10-nucleotide random UMIs produced the cDNA. MiXCR was run by TCRdb on the 5' RACE reads, yielding one entry per CDR3 protein. The table lists approximately 19,000 distinct CDR3 sequences, 6% to 8% of them singletons. Each sorted-subset library came from 800,000 to 1,000,000 CD4+ or CD8+ T cells. CDR3 length equals 15 residues. Germline values: CDR1 SNHLY, CDR2 FYNNEI. V was shortened by 1 base and J by 2 bases, with 6 bases between the two germline ends.

The chain carries TRBV2 and TRBJ1-6; D uncertain. This TCR was recovered from a woman aged 25 to 39 with HTLV-1-associated myelopathy (HAM/TSP). The sequenced sample was CD8+ T cells from blood. CDR3 amino acids: CASSEGTAYNSPLHF. The CDR3 bases are TGTGCCAGCAGTGAAGGGACGGCCTATAATTCACCCCTCCACTTT.